Each of the 28 T cell receptor beta chains below was sequenced from the same sample in a study of blood T cell repertoires in COVID-19. Measured with immunoSEQ multiplex PCR; TCRdb has only the in-frame clones, and not every one. The repertoire includes 290,000 or so clones, about four fifths of them detected once, and 5% sits in the top ten. Specimen: PBMCs or T cells enriched from blood (not recorded which). The source is a man aged 40-49 years who had been exposed to COVID-19.

V gene TRBV6-4 combines with J gene TRBJ1-5, with D maybe TRBD1 (5 bases). The CDR3 spans 15 residues. Germline V gives CDR1 MRHNA, CDR2 SNTAGT. The V and J ends lost 6 bases and 5 bases respectively, with 17 bases between them. CDR3 sequence (DNA): TGTGCCAGCAGCACGGACATTCCGAGGCATCAGCCCCAGCATTTT. It yields the protein CASSTDIPRHQPQHF.

V usage is TRBV29-1 and J usage is TRBJ1-1, with D possibly being TRBD1 (5 bases). Per germline, CDR1 SQVTM and CDR2 ANQGSEA. This CDR3 is 13 amino acids long. Trimming took off 3 bases at V and 3 bases at J, with 11 bases between the two ends. The CDR3 sequence is CSVEGGTHTEAFF. As DNA, the CDR3 is TGCAGCGTTGAGGGGGGGACTCACACTGAAGCTTTCTTT.

The chain links TRBV7-8 to TRBJ2-7; D perhaps matches TRBD1 (6 bases). CDR1 and CDR2 (germline): SGHVS, FQNEAQ. V was shortened by 4 bases and J by 6 bases, with 16 bases between the two germline ends. The CDR3 has 14 amino acids. This CDR3 reads CASSSTPTGSEQYF. In nucleotides, the CDR3 is TGTGCCAGCAGCTCCACCCCGACAGGTTCCGAGCAGTACTTC.

The chain employs TRBV4-1 and TRBJ1-2, with a tentative D call TRBD1 (5 bases). V was cut by 1 base and J by 4 bases, with 13 bases left in between. Germline CDR1 is MGHRA and CDR2 is YSYEKL. The CDR3 has 15 residues. CDR3 loop: CASSQGRTLLYGYTF. The CDR3, as DNA: TGCGCCAGCAGCCAAGGCCGGACACTGCTCTATGGCTACACCTTC.

The rearrangement uses TRBV11-1 and TRBJ2-7; possibly TRBD2 for D (6 bases). The germline V gene has CDR1 SGHAT and CDR2 FQDESV (reference sequence). V lost 1 base and J 0 bases, leaving 10 bases between the germline ends. CDR3 size: 15 residues. The CDR3 DNA is TGTGCCAGCAGCTTAGTAGGAGGGAGCTCCTACGAGCAGTACTTC. Encoded protein: CASSLVGGSSYEQYF.

This clone showed up just a few times. This sequence joins TRBV12-3 or TRBV12-4 and TRBJ1-6; D perhaps matches TRBD1 (5 bases). This CDR3 is built from 12 residues. The V and J ends lost 6 bases and 7 bases respectively, with 7 bases between them. The CDR3 loop is CASSHRNSPLHF. The CDR3, as DNA: TGTGCCAGCAGCCACAGGAATTCACCCCTCCACTTT.

The V gene is TRBV6-8, the J gene TRBJ1-2; TRBD1 matches at 9 bases. Germline V lookup: CDR1 MNHGY, CDR2 SAAAGT. The J segment lost 8 bases and the V segment lost 4 bases, leaving 11 bases of the junction unmatched. The CDR3 is 15 residues long. The CDR3 DNA reads as TGTGCCAGCAGTTGGGAACAGGGGGCGCTTAGGGGCTACACCTTC. Translated, it gives CASSWEQGALRGYTF.

The chain recombines TRBV6-5 with TRBJ2-7; 12 nucleotides agree with TRBD2. The junction had 4 bases not matched to a gene; V was cut back by 7 bases and J by 3 bases. This CDR3 has 14 residues. Germline V gene sequence: CDR1 MNHEY, CDR2 SVGAGI. Here the CDR3 DNA reads TGTGCCAGCACGAGACTAGCGGGAGTCTACGAGCAGTACTTC. Translation gives CASTRLAGVYEQYF.

The chain is built from TRBV4-2 and TRBJ1-3; D uncertain. Trimming removed 0 bases from V and 2 bases from J, with 8 bases in between. Germline V lookup: CDR1 LGHNA, CDR2 YNFKEQ. This CDR3 comprises 15 residues. The CDR3 DNA follows: TGTGCCAGCAGCCAAGATAAAGCAACTGGAAACACCATATATTTT. Amino acid sequence: CASSQDKATGNTIYF.

The chain employs TRBV24-1 and TRBJ2-1; 8 bases map to TRBD2. Germline V gives CDR1 KGHDR, CDR2 SFDVKD. The ends lost 3 bases at V and 2 bases at J; junction bases unmatched: 11. CDR3 size: 18 residues. The CDR3 is CATSDADPGSGTYNEQFF. The CDR3 nucleotides read TGTGCCACCAGTGATGCCGACCCGGGTAGCGGGACCTACAATGAGCAGTTCTTC.

The V and J genes are TRBV27 and TRBJ2-7; D possibly corresponds to TRBD1 (8 bases). The germline V and J ends were trimmed by 5 bases and 3 bases, with 14 bases remaining between them. The CDR3 contains 14 residues. CDR1 is MNHEY and CDR2 is SMNVEV in the germline V gene (reference sequence). CDR3 sequence reads: CASSLTGGVYEQYF. CDR3 nucleotide sequence: TGTGCCAGCAGTCTAACAGGGGGGGTCTACGAGCAGTACTTC.

The chain employs TRBV19 and TRBJ1-3; unclear D gene. Trimming pared 4 bases from V and 0 bases from J, leaving 10 bases between. The CDR3 has 15 amino acids. Germline-derived CDR1 and CDR2 are LNHDA and SQIVND (reference sequence). The CDR3 sequence is CASSTSEYSGNTIYF. The CDR3 bases are TGTGCCAGTAGTACCTCCGAGTACTCTGGAAACACCATATATTTT. The variable domain in full, completed from reference TRBV19 and TRBJ1-3, reads DGGITQSPKYLFRKEGQNVTLSCEQNLNHDAMYWYRQDPGQGLRLIYYSQIVNDFQKGDIAEGYSVSREKKESFPLTVTSAQKNPTAFYLCASSTSEYSGNTIYFGEGSWLTVV.

This clone was seen a single time. This rearrangement joins TRBV2 to TRBJ2-3; 7 bases fit TRBD2. Germline V gives CDR1 SNHLY, CDR2 FYNNEI. This CDR3 region has 15 residues. V lost 6 bases, J lost 4 bases, and 10 bases stayed unmatched. In nucleotides, the CDR3 is TGTGCCAGCAGGGCCACTAGCGTCTCCGCAGATACGCAGTATTTT. Amino acid sequence: CASRATSVSADTQYF. The variable domain in full, with the rest retrieved from reference TRBV2 and TRBJ2-3, is EPEVTQTPSHQVTQMGQEVILRCVPISNHLYFYWYRQILGQKVEFLVSFYNNEISEKSEIFDDQFSVERPDGSNFTLKIRSTKLEDSAMYFCASRATSVSADTQYFGPGTRLTVL.

V usage is TRBV14 and J usage is TRBJ2-7, with 7 bases identical to TRBD2. The ends lost 10 bases at V and 6 bases at J; junction bases unmatched: 18. This CDR3 is 15 amino acids long. Germline V gives CDR1 SGHDN, CDR2 FVKESK. CDR3 sequence: CATTSGGSSRGEQYF. The CDR3 nucleotides read TGTGCCACCACCTCCGGCGGGAGTAGCCGGGGCGAGCAGTACTTC. Drawing the rest from reference TRBV14 and TRBJ2-7, the complete variable domain is EAGVTQFPSHSVIEKGQTVTLRCDPISGHDNLYWYRRVMGKEIKFLLHFVKESKQDESGMPNNRFLAERTGGTYSTLKVQPAELEDSGVYFCATTSGGSSRGEQYFGPGTRLTVT.

CDR3 sequence: CASSSGLVVGGTDTQYF. In DNA, the CDR3 is TGCGCCAGCTCCTCGGGACTAGTGGTGGGGGGCACAGATACGCAGTATTTT. The rearrangement links TRBV5-1 to TRBJ2-3; 8 bases align to TRBD2. V gave up 7 bases and J gave up 1 base; unmatched junction bases: 14. The germline CDR1 and CDR2 sequences are SGHRS and YFSETQ. The CDR3 totals 17 residues.

This clone was found once. The CDR3 nucleotides are TGTGCCAGCAGCTTAGCTAGTGGTATCAGCAATCAGCCCCAGCATTTT. Protein sequence: CASSLASGISNQPQHF. The chain couples TRBV7-8 to TRBJ1-5, with no clear D. Trimming cost V 0 bases and J 1 base, with 10 bases left between them. Looked up from germline, CDR1 is SGHVS and CDR2 is FQNEAQ. CDR3 size: 16 residues.

The chain uses TRBV18 and TRBJ2-7, with 7 bases that match TRBD1. Germline CDR1 reads KGHSH; CDR2 reads LQKENI. V dropped 3 bases and J dropped 6; count of bases not matched to a gene: 11. The CDR3 has 15 residues. The CDR3 DNA sequence: TGTGCCAGCTCACCCGCCAATCGACAGGGAGCCGAGCAGTACTTC. Protein: CASSPANRQGAEQYF.

The genes are TRBV5-1 and TRBJ2-7, with 7 nucleotides matching TRBD1. The germline V gene encodes CDR1 SGHRS and CDR2 YFSETQ. The CDR3 covers 13 residues. With V trimmed by 2 bases and J by 7 bases, 6 bases remained unmatched. The CDR3 DNA reads as TGCGCCAGCAGCTTTACAGGGGCTCGTGAGCAGTACTTC. Translated, it gives CASSFTGAREQYF.

The chain links TRBV12-5 to TRBJ1-2, with D uncertain. CDR3 length: 13 amino acids. V dropped 6 bases and J dropped 8 bases, with 16 bases sitting between them. Germline CDR1 is LGHNT and CDR2 is FRNRAP. CDR3 loop: CASGPPSGRGYTF. DNA of the CDR3: TGTGCTAGTGGCCCCCCGTCTGGGAGAGGCTACACCTTC.

This chain uses TRBV24-1 with TRBJ2-6; 8 bases align to TRBD1. Germline loops: CDR1 KGHDR, CDR2 SFDVKD. There are 18 residues in the CDR3. V lost 4 bases to trimming and J lost 0 bases; unmatched junction nucleotides: 7. The CDR3 loop reads CATSETGTGTSGANVLTF. The CDR3 DNA reads as TGTGCCACCAGTGAGACCGGGACAGGCACCTCTGGGGCCAACGTCCTGACTTTC.

The rearrangement joins TRBV7-9 to TRBJ2-1; TRBD2 might be the D (6 bases). CDR3 length: 16 amino acids. V was cut by 5 bases and J by 3 bases, with 17 bases left in between. The V gene's germline CDR1 is SEHNR and CDR2 FQNEAQ (reference sequence). CDR3 bases: TGTGCCAGCAGCGAAATTAGCGGATTGTTCTACAATGAGCAGTTCTTC. The encoded protein is CASSEISGLFYNEQFF.

This clone has a handful of counts. The chain employs TRBV29-1 and TRBJ2-3; a weak D match, TRBD2 (5 bases). Trimming pared 4 bases from V and 14 bases from J, leaving 19 bases between. The CDR3 runs to 12 residues. Germline V lookup: CDR1 SQVTM, CDR2 ANQGSEA. In DNA, the CDR3 is TGCAGCGTTGGCGGGTTTGCAGTATCTCGGTATTTT. This gives the protein CSVGGFAVSRYF.

The chain links TRBV7-8 to TRBJ2-5; D may be TRBD2 (6 bases). The V gene's germline CDR1 is SGHVS and CDR2 FQNEAQ. The V gene lost 1 base and the J gene lost 4 bases, with 16 bases spanning the gap. The CDR3 is 16 residues long. This CDR3 reads CASSLGIGGVLETQYF. CDR3 DNA: TGTGCCAGCAGCTTAGGAATCGGCGGGGTCCTAGAGACCCAGTACTTC.

The rearrangement links TRBV5-4 to TRBJ2-3; 7 bases are shared with TRBD1. CDR3 length: 13 amino acids. The ends lost 3 bases at V and 3 bases at J; junction bases unmatched: 1. The V gene's germline CDR1 is SGHNT and CDR2 YYREEE (reference sequence). CDR3 region: CASSYRGTDTQYF. CDR3 DNA: TGTGCCAGCAGCTACAGGGGAACAGATACGCAGTATTTT. Full variable domain (remainder filled in from reference TRBV5-4 and TRBJ2-3): ETGVTQSPTHLIKTRGQQVTLRCSSQSGHNTVSWYQQALGQGPQFIFQYYREEENGRGNFPPRFSGLQFPNYSSELNVNALELDDSALYLCASSYRGTDTQYFGPGTRLTVL.

The sample holds one count of this clone. J is TRBJ2-1 and V is TRBV3-1 (or the pseudogene TRBV3-2); TRBD1 might be the D (5 bases). The V gene lost 10 bases and the J gene lost 9 bases, with 22 bases spanning the gap. From germline, CDR1 is LGHDT and CDR2 YNNKEL (reference sequence). The CDR3 loop spans 14 amino acids. The CDR3: CATQPMGPFGEQFF. In DNA, the CDR3 is TGTGCCACCCAGCCGATGGGGCCGTTTGGTGAGCAGTTCTTC.

The chain uses TRBV6-5 and TRBJ2-1; D is ambiguous. V lost 9 bases, J lost 8 bases, and 17 bases lay in between. Germline V gene data show CDR1 as MNHEY and CDR2 as SVGAGI. This CDR3 is 13 amino acids long. DNA for the CDR3: TGTGCCAGTCTACGGTATCGTTCCGATGAGCAGTTCTTC. Encoded protein: CASLRYRSDEQFF.

The J gene is TRBJ1-4, the V gene TRBV6-5; TRBD1 matches 8 bases. The CDR3 runs 15 residues. Germline CDR1 MNHEY, CDR2 SVGAGI. V dropped 5 bases and J dropped 11; count of bases not matched to a gene: 13. This chain's CDR3 is CASSPQGAHEGKLFF. CDR3 nucleotides: TGTGCCAGCAGTCCTCAGGGGGCGCATGAAGGGAAACTGTTTTTT.

The chain couples TRBV29-1 to TRBJ2-1; D may be TRBD2 (6 bases). There are 16 residues in the CDR3. V lost 1 base and J 6 bases, leaving 19 bases between the germline ends. Germline CDR1 reads SQVTM; CDR2 reads ANQGSEA. As DNA, the CDR3 is TGCAGCGTTGAAGGTTCCACCCGACTAGGAGTCAATGAGCAGTTCTTC. It encodes CSVEGSTRLGVNEQFF.